One sample yielded the 25 T cell receptor beta chains listed below, sequenced in a study of T-cell reconstitution after alpha-beta-depleted transplantation in children (dated by TCRdb to the mid-2010s). The method behind the library was PCR. The sample was run on an Illumina HiSeq 2500. TCR library preparation used molecular barcoding, with unique molecular identifiers applied to normalize quantification of the TCRbeta repertoire. Starting from the raw public reads, TCRdb applied fastp trimming at Q25, assembled clones with MiXCR and retained in-frame beta chains. Each entry is one CDR3 protein sequence, shown with its most common DNA and genes. The sample contains about 340,000 distinct CDR3 sequences, 16% of them found a single time. In total, the top ten clones hold around two fifths of the sample. In light of the paper, this sample's treatment or condition label describes: allogeneic hematopoietic cell transplantation with graft depleted of TCRalphabeta T cells and CD19 B cells.

The specimen was PBMCs, mostly from graft donor cells, collected 360 days after TCRalphabeta/CD19-depleted stem cell transplant. These receptor sequences come from a male patient under 10 years old who had a stem cell transplant for acute lymphoblastic leukemia, so the T cells may come from the graft donor.

This clonotype has more than one count but fewer than ten. J is TRBJ2-4 and V is TRBV28, with D unclear. V was cut by 3 bases and J by 0 bases, with 9 bases left in between. CDR1 is MDHEN and CDR2 is SYDVKM in the germline V gene. There are 15 residues in the CDR3. CDR3 coding DNA: TGTGCCAGCAGTTTTCAAGGTCTAGCCAAAAACATTCAGTACTTC. It is translated as CASSFQGLAKNIQYF.

This clonotype was detected only a few times. V usage is TRBV5-8 and J usage is TRBJ1-1, with D uncertain. This CDR3 contains 13 residues. Germline CDR1 SGHTS, CDR2 YDEGEE. The V gene lost 6 bases and the J gene lost 0 bases, with 9 bases spanning the gap. DNA for the CDR3: TGTGCCAGCATGCCGGGAGTGAACACTGAAGCTTTCTTT. Amino acids: CASMPGVNTEAFF.

The chain has TRBV7-3 and TRBJ2-5; no definite D call. This CDR3 is 13 amino acids long. From germline, CDR1 is SGHTA and CDR2 FQGTGA. Trimming stripped 6 bases from V and 3 bases from J, with 11 bases between. CDR3 sequence reads: CASSPTSKETQYF. The CDR3, as DNA: TGTGCCAGCAGTCCGACCTCAAAAGAGACCCAGTACTTC.

The chain combines TRBV7-9 with TRBJ2-1; no firm D call. Germline loops: CDR1 SEHNR, CDR2 FQNEAQ (reference sequence). The CDR3 sequence is 16 residues long. The V end was cut by 1 base, the J end by 10 bases, with 20 bases between. The chain's CDR3 is CASSLGQSTSSVEQFF. The CDR3 DNA reads TGTGCCAGCAGCTTAGGGCAGTCAACCTCATCGGTGGAGCAGTTCTTC.

The chain combines TRBV20-1 with TRBJ1-5, with 9 bases aligning to TRBD1. CDR1 and CDR2 (germline): DFQATT, SNEGSKA (reference sequence). The CDR3 runs 15 residues. Trimming removed 4 bases from V and 6 bases from J; junction bases left unmatched: 10. For the CDR3, the DNA is TGCAGTGCTACTAGGGGACAGGGTGGTGCTCAGCCCCAGCATTTT. Its translation: CSATRGQGGAQPQHF.

This clonotype was observed a few times. This chain joins TRBV5-4 and TRBJ2-1; 7 nucleotides align to TRBD2. V shed 9 bases and J 10 bases; nucleotides not matched to a gene: 22. CDR1 is SGHNT, CDR2 YYREEE, per germline (reference sequence). The CDR3 spans 16 residues. The CDR3, as DNA: TGTGCCACCGCTCCTAAGCGGCCCCCGACGACTAGCGAGCAGTTCTTC. Amino acid sequence: CATAPKRPPTTSEQFF.

The chain joins TRBV29-1 to TRBJ1-1; TRBD1 matches at 8 bases. The J segment lost 8 bases and the V segment lost 7 bases, leaving 12 bases of the junction unmatched. The CDR3 is 13 residues long. Germline CDR1 SQVTM, CDR2 ANQGSEA. The CDR3 here is CSADPDRAAEAFF. DNA of the CDR3: TGCAGCGCCGATCCGGACAGGGCGGCCGAAGCTTTCTTT.

This clonotype was recorded a few times. V and J are TRBV12-3 or TRBV12-4 and TRBJ2-7; 8 nucleotides line up with TRBD2. V gave up 5 bases and J gave up 3 bases; unmatched junction bases: 9. The CDR3 spans 15 residues. Here the CDR3 DNA reads TGTGCCAGCAGTCCAGTCGGGACTAGGGTCTACGAGCAGTACTTC. It translates to CASSPVGTRVYEQYF.

The V and J genes are TRBV16 and TRBJ1-4; D may be TRBD1 (6 bases). The CDR3 runs to 17 residues. V dropped 4 bases and J dropped 4 bases, with 19 bases sitting between them. CDR1 KGHSY and CDR2 FQNENV come from the germline V gene. In DNA, the CDR3 is TGTGCCAGCAGCCCTGGACAGATATCAGTGGGTAATGAAAAACTGTTTTTT. Translating gives CASSPGQISVGNEKLFF.

The chain recombines TRBV6-1 with TRBJ2-5, with 7 positions matching TRBD1. The CDR3 loop spans 14 amino acids. The germline V gene encodes CDR1 MNHNS and CDR2 SASEGT. V was clipped by 5 bases and J by 5 bases; unmatched bases: 8. The CDR3 is CASSPGQDGETQYF. The CDR3 region has the DNA TGTGCCAGCAGTCCCGGACAGGACGGCGAGACCCAGTACTTC.

This clonotype occurred a few times. This chain joins TRBV4-3 and TRBJ2-3, with 12 bases identical to TRBD2. J was trimmed by 3 bases and V by 0 bases; bases with no gene match: 7. Germline V gene lookup returns CDR1 LGHNA and CDR2 YSLEER. The CDR3 has 18 residues. Here the CDR3 DNA reads TGCGCCAGCAGCCAAGATCTTCCTGGGACTAGCGGGACAGATACGCAGTATTTT. Protein sequence: CASSQDLPGTSGTDTQYF.

This clonotype was counted between two and nine times. The chain couples TRBV5-6 to TRBJ2-5, with 7 positions matching TRBD1. The CDR3 is made up of 13 amino acids. After removal of 6 bases from V and 5 bases from J, the junction contained 7 bases not matched to a gene. In germline, CDR1 is SGHDT, CDR2 YYEEEE. The CDR3, as DNA: TGTGCCAGCACCAACAGGGGCTCGGAGACCCAGTACTTC. Amino acid sequence: CASTNRGSETQYF.

In this sample, this clonotype turned up many times. The chain has TRBV7-2 and TRBJ2-3; perhaps TRBD1 as D (5 bases). The CDR3 spans 14 residues. CDR1 and CDR2 (germline): SGHTA, FQGNSA. The V end lost 5 bases, the J end lost 6 bases, and 15 bases lay between the germline ends. CDR3 in DNA: TGTGCCAGCAGCCTCAGACTTAACAGGGATACGCAGTATTTT. This translates into CASSLRLNRDTQYF.

The gene calls are TRBV4-1 and TRBJ2-6, with 9 bases lining up with TRBD1. After removal of 0 bases from V and 0 bases from J, the junction contained 15 bases not matched to a gene. The CDR3 sequence is 22 residues long. CDR1 and CDR2 (germline): MGHRA, YSYEKL. CDR3 amino acids: CASSQEVTGQGLIHSGANVLTF. The DNA for the CDR3 is TGCGCCAGCAGCCAAGAGGTGACGGGACAGGGATTAATCCACTCTGGGGCCAACGTCCTGACTTTC.

J is TRBJ2-7 and V is TRBV20-1; possible D gene TRBD2, 5 bases. This CDR3 spans 14 amino acids. Trimming took off 3 bases at V and 4 bases at J, with 16 bases between the two ends. Looked up from germline, CDR1 is DFQATT and CDR2 is SNEGSKA (reference sequence). The CDR3 DNA follows: TGCAGTGCTAGGCGGTCTGACTATCTATACGAGCAGTACTTC. This codes for CSARRSDYLYEQYF.

This clonotype has a handful of counts. The chain combines TRBV5-1 with TRBJ2-1; D ambiguous. Germline CDR1 reads SGHRS; CDR2 reads YFSETQ. The CDR3 runs 15 residues. The V end was cut by 7 bases, the J end by 7 bases, with 21 bases between. For the CDR3, the DNA is TGCGCCAGCTGCCCCGGAGATGGACCATGGAATGAGCAGTTCTTC. Its protein product is CASCPGDGPWNEQFF.

J is TRBJ2-1 and V is TRBV20-1; D call uncertain. There are 14 residues in the CDR3. The germline V gene encodes CDR1 DFQATT and CDR2 SNEGSKA (reference sequence). V lost 3 bases, J lost 0 bases, and 9 bases lay in between. CDR3 amino acids: CSASLGSSYNEQFF. In DNA form, the CDR3 reads TGCAGTGCTAGTCTGGGAAGCTCCTACAATGAGCAGTTCTTC.

This chain links TRBV20-1 with TRBJ2-3; D is ambiguous. V lost 6 bases, J lost 1 base, and 11 bases lay in between. The CDR3 loop spans 13 amino acids. Germline CDR1 is DFQATT and CDR2 is SNEGSKA (reference sequence). The CDR3: CSAPTDGTDTQYF. The CDR3 region has the DNA TGCAGTGCACCCACAGACGGCACAGATACGCAGTATTTT.

The chain combines TRBV20-1 with TRBJ2-7; D may be TRBD2 (6 bases). V lost 5 bases, J lost 3 bases, and 20 bases lay in between. Germline assignment: CDR1 DFQATT and CDR2 SNEGSKA (reference sequence). The CDR3 has 15 residues. As DNA, the CDR3 is TGCAGTGCTCCGGGATGGGAGGCCACGGGCTACGAGCAGTACTTC. The encoded protein is CSAPGWEATGYEQYF.

Only a few counts were recorded for this clonotype. The chain links TRBV20-1 to TRBJ2-7; D perhaps matches TRBD2 (6 bases). From germline, CDR1 is DFQATT and CDR2 SNEGSKA (reference sequence). This CDR3 contains 13 residues. Trimming left V 1 base short and J 3 bases short, with 10 bases between. DNA of the CDR3: TGCAGTGCTAGAGGGGGACTCTTCTACGAGCAGTACTTC. This sequence encodes CSARGGLFYEQYF.

This clonotype was recorded at least ten times. V is TRBV28 and J is TRBJ1-2; 7 nucleotides line up with TRBD1. This CDR3 contains 16 residues. From germline, CDR1 is MDHEN and CDR2 SYDVKM. V gave up 2 bases and J gave up 4 bases; unmatched junction bases: 10. The CDR3 region has the DNA TGTGCCAGCAGTTTACCTGGGACAGTCCAACGCTATGGCTACACCTTC. This gives the protein CASSLPGTVQRYGYTF.

The chain is built from TRBV3-1 and TRBJ2-1; weak D call: TRBD2 (6 bases). Trimming took off 8 bases at V and 2 bases at J, with 16 bases between the two ends. The germline V gene has CDR1 LGHDT and CDR2 YNNKEL (reference sequence). The CDR3 consists of 15 residues. CDR3: CASSQQGTPYNEQFF. The CDR3 region has the DNA TGTGCCAGCTCCCAGCAAGGGACTCCCTACAATGAGCAGTTCTTC.

This clonotype was recorded a few times. The chain has TRBV5-6 and TRBJ2-7; D tentatively reads TRBD1 or TRBD2 (6 bases each). The CDR3 sequence is 15 residues long. The V gene lost 0 bases and the J gene lost 10 bases, with 20 bases spanning the gap. Germline assignment: CDR1 SGHDT and CDR2 YYEEEE. CDR3 DNA sequence: TGTGCCAGCAGCTTGGCAGGCGGGGCAGGGGAGGTCCAGTACTTC. Residues: CASSLAGGAGEVQYF. Using reference TRBV5-6 and TRBJ2-7 for the parts outside the CDR3, the full variable domain is DAGVTQSPTHLIKTRGQQVTLRCSPKSGHDTVSWYQQALGQGPQFIFQYYEEEERQRGNFPDRFSGHQFPNYSSELNVNALLLGDSALYLCASSLAGGAGEVQYFGPGTRLTVT.

This clonotype came up a few times. This chain joins TRBV7-2 and TRBJ2-7; tentatively, D is TRBD1 (5 bases). Trimming removed 3 bases at V and 8 bases at J, with 8 bases between. The CDR3 extends over 11 amino acids. In germline, CDR1 is SGHTA, CDR2 FQGNSA. In nucleotides, the CDR3 is TGTGCCAGCAGCTTGGGGCGCCAGCAGTACTTC. It codes for CASSLGRQQYF. Combining the CDR3 with reference TRBV7-2 and TRBJ2-7 gives the whole variable domain GAGVSQSPSNKVTEKGKDVELRCDPISGHTALYWYRQSLGQGLEFLIYFQGNSAPDKSGLPSDRFSAERTGGSVSTLTIQRTQQEDSAVYLCASSLGRQQYFGPGTRLTVT.

CDR3 DNA: TGTGCCACCGGTGGGGGGACTTCGAGCACCGGGGAGCTGTTTTTT. Protein product: CATGGGTSSTGELFF. V gene TRBV24-1 combines with J gene TRBJ2-2; a weak D match, TRBD2 (6 bases). CDR3 length equals 15 residues. CDR1 and CDR2 from the germline V gene are KGHDR and SFDVKD. Trimming took 9 bases from V and 4 from J, leaving 17 bases between them.